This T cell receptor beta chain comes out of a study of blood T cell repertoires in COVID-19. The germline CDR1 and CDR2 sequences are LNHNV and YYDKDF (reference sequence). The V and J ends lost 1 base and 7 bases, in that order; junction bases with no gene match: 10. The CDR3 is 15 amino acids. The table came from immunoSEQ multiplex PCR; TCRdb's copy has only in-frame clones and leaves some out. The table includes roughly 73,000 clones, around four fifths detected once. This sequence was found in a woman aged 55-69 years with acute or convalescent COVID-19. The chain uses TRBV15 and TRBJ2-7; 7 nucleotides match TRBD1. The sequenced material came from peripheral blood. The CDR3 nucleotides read TGTGCCACCAGCAGAGTAGTACAGGGGCCGGGGGAGCAGTACTTC. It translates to CATSRVVQGPGEQYF.